This T cell receptor beta chain was identified during a study of breast tumors, draining lymph nodes, adjacent tissues (dated by TCRdb to about 2016). For context, the study as a whole: TCR beta repertoires were compared across tumor, adjacent nontumor tissue and axillary lymph nodes obtained from breast cancer patients. In human breast cancer, the study set out to assess how tumor, surrounding tissue and draining lymph node repertoires relate to one another and whether T cells might be exchanged between them.

The instrument given in TCRdb is Illumina HiSeq 2000. Multiplex PCR amplification was used to build the TCR beta chain libraries. High-throughput sequencing was used to analyze the amplified TCR beta chain products. TCRdb trimmed the raw reads at Q25, called clones with MiXCR and kept productive beta chains. Duplicate CDR3 protein sequences are folded into a single record with the most common DNA and genes. Across this sample there are over 250,000 distinct CDR3 sequences, with over 30% seen only once. The top ten constitute 1.1% of the sample. Overall study outcomes, separate from this receptor: In luminal-like breast cancer, tumor and nontumor tissue repertoires resembled each other significantly more than in basal-like breast cancer. The conclusion that tumor T cells originate in lymph nodes was presented as consistent with a hypothesis rather than as directly demonstrated. A scenario in which most tumor T cells derive from the lymph node and then expand within tumor tissue was judged to be consistent with the data. T-cell repertoire diversity in tumors was found to be lower than in lymph nodes but higher than in nontumor tissue, and preferential V and J gene usage was observed.

There are many counts of this clonotype. This clone's antigen is unknown. Within one base of it there is no much larger clone, and no base qualities were kept. The lymph node samples were taken from the axillary draining lymph nodes of breast cancer patients. The sequencing input was axillary lymph node tissue. This receptor was taken from a female donor with breast cancer. Some clones in this sample may be carry-over from other donors' samples.

The CDR3 reads CASSPSRSQETQYF. The nucleotide sequence is given as TGTGCCAGCAGCCCCTCGAGATCCCAAGAGACCCAGTACTTC. Recombination connected TRBV14 to TRBJ2-5; no confident D gene assignment can be made. The germline V gene sets CDR1 to SGHDN and CDR2 to FVKESK. The CDR3 has 14 amino acids, counting the end cysteine and phenylalanine. Here the CDR3 DNA is all that survives: 42 bases in frame from base 1. The junction shows trimming of 4 bases on V and 1 base on J, plus 10 bases between the germline ends.